This TCR beta chain is drawn from a study of T cells expressing NK-cell markers. Reprocessing the 5' RACE reads, TCRdb reports a single entry for every CDR3 protein and omits DNA. This sample lists about 410,000 distinct CDR3 sequences; its ten largest clones have about 10%. Germline V gene sequence: CDR1 DFQATT, CDR2 SNEGSKA (reference sequence). The CDR3 is made up of 14 amino acids. J is TRBJ2-4 and V is TRBV20-1; TCRdb's D call, TRBD2, is unchecked because there is no DNA. The sequenced sample was blood T cells: a sorted CD56 or NKG2C T cell subset, CD4+ or CD8+ T cells, or bulk PBMC T cells (not recorded which). This TCR was recovered from a woman between 45 and 60 years old in good health. Here the CDR3 reads CSAGTSGDKNIQYF.